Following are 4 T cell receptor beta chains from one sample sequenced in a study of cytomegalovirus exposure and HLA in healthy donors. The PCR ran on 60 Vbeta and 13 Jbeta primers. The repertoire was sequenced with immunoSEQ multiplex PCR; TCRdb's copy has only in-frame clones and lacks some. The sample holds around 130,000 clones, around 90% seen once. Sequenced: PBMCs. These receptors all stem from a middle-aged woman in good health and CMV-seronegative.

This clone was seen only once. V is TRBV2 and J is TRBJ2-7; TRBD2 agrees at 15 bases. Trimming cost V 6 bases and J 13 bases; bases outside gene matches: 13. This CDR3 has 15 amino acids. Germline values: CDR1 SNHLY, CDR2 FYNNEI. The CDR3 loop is CASSVEGLAGGARYF. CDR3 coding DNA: TGTGCCAGCAGCGTGGAGGGACTAGCGGGAGGTGCACGATACTTC. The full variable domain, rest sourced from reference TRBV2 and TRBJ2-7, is EPEVTQTPSHQVTQMGQEVILRCVPISNHLYFYWYRQILGQKVEFLVSFYNNEISEKSEIFDDQFSVERPDGSNFTLKIRSTKLEDSAMYFCASSVEGLAGGARYFGPGTRLTVT.

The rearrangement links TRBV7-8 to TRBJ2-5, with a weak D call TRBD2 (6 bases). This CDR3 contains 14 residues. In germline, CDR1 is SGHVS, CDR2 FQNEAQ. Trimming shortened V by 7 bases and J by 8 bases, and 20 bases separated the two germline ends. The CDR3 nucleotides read TGTGCCAGCACCCCTCGAGGTGGCGGGAACACCCAGTACTTC. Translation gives CASTPRGGGNTQYF.

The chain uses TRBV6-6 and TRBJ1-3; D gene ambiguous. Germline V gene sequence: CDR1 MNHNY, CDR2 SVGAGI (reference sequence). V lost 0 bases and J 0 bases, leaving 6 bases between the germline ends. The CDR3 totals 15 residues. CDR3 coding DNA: TGTGCCAGCAGTTACTCCATCCCCTCTGGAAACACCATATATTTT. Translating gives CASSYSIPSGNTIYF.

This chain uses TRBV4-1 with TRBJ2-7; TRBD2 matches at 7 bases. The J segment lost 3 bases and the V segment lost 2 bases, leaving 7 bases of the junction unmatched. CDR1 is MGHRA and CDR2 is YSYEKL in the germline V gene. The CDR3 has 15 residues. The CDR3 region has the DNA TGCGCCAGCAGCCAACCGGGCGCGGGAGTCTACGAGCAGTACTTC. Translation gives CASSQPGAGVYEQYF.